The entry below describes one T cell receptor beta chain. Its recognized antigen is unknown. The record has no base qualities; no much larger clone is one base away. Libraries were made using PCR. Instrument used: Illumina HiSeq 2500. Unique molecular identifiers were incorporated into TCR beta cDNA libraries to reduce PCR and sequencing biases. Per 1 to 10 million input T cells, approximately 500,000 cDNA molecules were obtained, such that each molecule approximated one T cell. The same protocol used for the earlier healthy control dataset was applied to prepare and sequence the patient libraries. Samples belonging to the same batch were prepared together, multiplexed and sequenced on a shared HiSeq lane. The original pipeline was this. MIGEC handled the raw barcoded reads, throwing out single-read molecular identifier groups before consensus assembly and CDR3 extraction. Clonotype tables were post-analysed with VDJtools, normalizing diversity by down-sampling all datasets to the smallest sample size. In repertoire overlap clustering, CDR3 amino acid sequences, but not nucleotide sequences, were matched to correct batch-related cross-sample contamination. TCRdb redid the processing of the public reads, applying fastp at Q25 and MiXCR, and retained in-frame beta chains. Rows matching on CDR3 protein sequence are summarized as one entry with the most common DNA and genes. Clone size and V and J calls follow TCRdb, not the original study. This sample gives about 560,000 distinct CDR3 sequences in total; 44% of them show up just once. Of the sample, around 1.7% falls within the top ten clones.

To demonstrate the VDJtools post-analysis software, the study profiled TCR beta repertoires from the peripheral blood of approximately twelve young patients with multiple sclerosis. The multiple sclerosis patients were children and adolescents ranging in age from roughly 6 to 15 years. The sample comes from a study of post-analysis software for immune sequencing data (dated by TCRdb to between 2015 and 2016). Broadly, across the study: The recorded disease courses included relapsing-remitting, secondary progressive and progressive-relapsing multiple sclerosis, and some patients had no subtype annotation. A subset of samples was prepared in parallel using single-end sample barcoding, then pooled and co-amplified after Illumina adapter ligation. The patient repertoires were set against under 13 previously published healthy control repertoires from donors whose ages ranged from about 6 to 25 years.

Paper-wide results and their limitations: When samples were clustered directly using the F measure, samples prepared in the same batch co-clustered strongly, which prompted a batch-effect correction. Compared with controls, multiple sclerosis patients had significantly lower normalized Chao1 diversity, a finding suggesting substantial peripheral T-cell clonal expansion. The control group was slightly older than the multiple sclerosis patient group.

The sample taken for sequencing was blood. This receptor was identified in a girl aged 10 to 17 with multiple sclerosis.

Read as DNA, the sequence is TGTGCTAGTGGCCCGGGGGGGGTCTCCACCTACAATGAGCAGTTCTTC. It is translated as CASGPGGVSTYNEQFF. The chain was built from TRBV12-5 and TRBJ2-1, with 8 junctional bases fitting TRBD2. The CDR3 numbers 16 residues from cysteine through phenylalanine. The kept DNA is CDR3 alone, 48 bases in frame from the first base. CDR1 and CDR2 are read off the germline V gene as LGHNT and FRNRAP. For this chain, trimming is 6 bases at the V end and 2 bases at the J end, and the number of junction bases without a gene match is 9.